Below, one T cell receptor beta chain is given with its context. This sample was taken from a study of blood T cell repertoires in COVID-19. About the research overall: Sites in the United States, Italy and Spain provided acute and convalescent COVID-19 samples. Sources were T cells, B-cell-depleted T cells, or PBMCs; the material itself was cDNA or gDNA.

V was clipped by 5 bases and J by 0 bases; unmatched bases: 7. Germline V lookup: CDR1 SGHAT, CDR2 FQNNGV. This CDR3 is 17 amino acids long. Authors' data handling: Amplification from reference gene primers served as the basis for estimated nucleated cell counts. The method was immunoSEQ multiplex PCR; TCRdb's version includes in-frame clones alone and lacks a portion of them. That table is the source of V, J and clone size, and D and trimming were worked out from the DNA. In the table there are over 45,000 clones, under 90% of which are singletons. V and J are TRBV11-2 and TRBJ2-3; 11 bases agree with TRBD2. Sequencing input: peripheral blood. The receptor comes from a woman of 80 years or more with active or convalescent COVID-19. CDR3 in amino acids: CASSHGTSGPSTDTQYF. CDR3 sequence (DNA): TGTGCCAGCAGCCATGGGACTAGCGGTCCTAGCACAGATACGCAGTATTTT. Supplemented by reference TRBV11-2 and TRBJ2-3, the full variable domain reads EAGVAQSPRYKIIEKRQSVAFWCNPISGHATLYWYQQILGQGPKLLIQFQNNGVVDDSQLPKDRFSAERLKGVDSTLKIQPAKLEDSAVYLCASSHGTSGPSTDTQYFGPGTRLTVL.